The 18 T cell receptor beta chains below all came from one sample that was sequenced in a study of cytomegalovirus exposure and HLA in healthy donors. PCR amplification relied on 60 Vbeta primers (plus 13 Jbeta primers). The method was immunoSEQ multiplex PCR; TCRdb's version includes in-frame clones alone and lacks a portion of them. The data show 100,000 or so clones, 65% to 80% seen once. Material for sequencing was PBMCs. The receptors here all came from a male donor in good health and CMV-seronegative.

This chain links TRBV19 with TRBJ2-1; 12 nucleotides match TRBD2. Germline V gene sequence: CDR1 LNHDA, CDR2 SQIVND (reference sequence). V lost 3 bases, J lost 0 bases, and 12 bases stayed unmatched. CDR3 size: 20 residues. The chain's CDR3 is CASSMLVTSGSRSSYNEQFF. The CDR3 DNA reads as TGTGCCAGTAGTATGCTTGTGACTAGCGGGAGCCGTAGCTCCTACAATGAGCAGTTCTTC.

The genes are TRBV5-1 and TRBJ1-1; 7 positions match TRBD1. This CDR3 spans 17 amino acids. Germline V gene sequence: CDR1 SGHRS, CDR2 YFSETQ. V lost 2 bases and J lost 4; bases outside the gene matches: 14. CDR3 loop: CASSFLDRANSGTEAFF. CDR3 DNA: TGCGCCAGCAGCTTCCTAGACAGGGCCAACAGCGGCACTGAAGCTTTCTTT.

As regards this clone: The junction shows a germline mismatch at one end, possibly a read error. V usage is TRBV27 and J usage is TRBJ2-7, with TRBD2 matching 8 bases. This CDR3 region has 13 residues. The germline gives CDR1 MNHEY, CDR2 SMNVEV (reference sequence). CDR3 amino acids: CASSLYGGGSQHF. The CDR3 DNA is TGTGCCAGCAGTTTATATGGCGGGGGGAGTCAGCACTTC.

This sequence joins TRBV2 and TRBJ1-2; the D gene is possibly TRBD1 (5 bases). CDR3 size: 15 residues. Between the trimmed V and J ends, which lost 5 bases and 4 bases, there was a span of 17 bases. The V gene's germline CDR1 is SNHLY and CDR2 FYNNEI. The CDR3 loop reads CASSPTSVGPYGYTF. CDR3 bases: TGTGCCAGCAGTCCGACTAGCGTGGGACCCTATGGCTACACCTTC.

This clone was seen only once. This sequence joins TRBV7-2 and TRBJ1-3; no clear D. This CDR3 has 15 amino acids. The germline V and J ends were trimmed by 1 base and 7 bases, with 14 bases remaining between them. Germline CDR1 and CDR2: SGHTA and FQGNSA. CDR3 nucleotide sequence: TGTGCCAGCAGCTTAGGTGTAGGAGTTGGGAACACCATATATTTT. It codes for CASSLGVGVGNTIYF.

The rearrangement links TRBV30 to TRBJ2-7; the D gene is possibly TRBD2 (6 bases). Germline CDR1 GTSNPN, CDR2 SVGIG (reference sequence). Trimming took 3 bases from V and 0 from J, leaving 12 bases between them. This CDR3 spans 14 amino acids. The CDR3, as DNA: TGTGCCTGGAGGGAGGGGTCCAGCTCCTACGAGCAGTACTTC. Encoded protein: CAWREGSSSYEQYF. The whole variable domain, filled in from reference TRBV30 and TRBJ2-7, reads SQTIHQWPATLVQPVGSPLSLECTVEGTSNPNLYWYRQAAGRGLQLLFYSVGIGQISSEVPQNLSASRPQDRQFILSSKKLLLSDSGFYLCAWREGSSSYEQYFGPGTRLTVT.

This chain joins TRBV29-1 and TRBJ1-2; D ambiguous. The CDR3 has 12 residues. Germline CDR1 reads SQVTM; CDR2 reads ANQGSEA. Trimming removed 3 bases at V and 3 bases at J, with 8 bases between. In DNA form, the CDR3 reads TGCAGCGTTGAGCAGGCTGACTATGGCTACACCTTC. It is translated as CSVEQADYGYTF.

This rearrangement joins TRBV6-5 to TRBJ2-4; 9 nucleotides agree with TRBD1. This CDR3 contains 15 residues. Per germline, CDR1 MNHEY and CDR2 SVGAGI. V lost 5 bases, J lost 8 bases, and 10 bases stayed unmatched. CDR3 in amino acids: CASSRKPGQGDIQYF. The CDR3 DNA follows: TGTGCCAGCAGTCGTAAACCGGGACAGGGAGACATTCAGTACTTC.

The chain carries TRBV12-5 and TRBJ2-2; D may be TRBD2 (5 bases). From germline, CDR1 is LGHNT and CDR2 FRNRAP. CDR3 length: 14 amino acids. The V and J ends lost 4 bases and 7 bases respectively, with 13 bases between them. As DNA, the CDR3 is TGTGCTAGTGGTTCTAGTAGCAGCGGCGGGGAGCTGTTTTTT. It yields the protein CASGSSSSGGELFF.

A few counts support this clone. The chain recombines TRBV27 with TRBJ1-6, with 9 bases identical to TRBD1. The CDR3 sequence is 15 residues long. Trimming cost V 5 bases and J 10 bases; bases outside gene matches: 9. Germline V gene sequence: CDR1 MNHEY, CDR2 SMNVEV (reference sequence). CDR3 sequence: CASSIGTGMSSPLHF. CDR3 sequence (DNA): TGTGCCAGCAGTATAGGGACAGGGATGAGCTCACCCCTCCACTTT.

This clone was recorded once. V usage is TRBV21-1 and J usage is TRBJ2-5; the table assigns TRBD2, which was not confirmed against the DNA. TRBV21-1 is a pseudogene. The CDR3 consists of 14 residues. The CDR3 DNA is TGTGCCAGGGGATTAGCGGGAGCGGGAGAGACCCAGTACTTC. Protein sequence: CARGLAGAGETQYF.

Of note for this clone: The junction departs from the called germline gene at one end, perhaps through a read error. The chain is built from TRBV2 and TRBJ2-5; TRBD2 matches at 9 bases. The CDR3 is 17 residues long. CDR1 is SNHLY and CDR2 is FYNNEI in the germline V gene. The CDR3 nucleotides read TGTGCCAGCAGTAGTTTAGCCGGGACTAGCCTCATAGAGGCCCAGTACTTC. This translates into CASSSLAGTSLIEAQYF.

This chain links TRBV7-8 with TRBJ2-2; TRBD2 matches 7 bases. CDR1 is SGHVS, CDR2 FQNEAQ, per germline. Trimming took 5 bases from V and 0 from J; bases not matched to a gene: 6. CDR3 length: 16 amino acids. CDR3 sequence (DNA): TGTGCCAGCAGCCTTGGGGAGGGCTCGAACACCGGGGAGCTGTTTTTT. Translating gives CASSLGEGSNTGELFF.

This clone came up a few times. The gene calls are TRBV30 and TRBJ2-2; 7 positions agree with TRBD2. After removal of 0 bases from V and 3 bases from J, the junction contained 1 base not matched to a gene. This CDR3 is built from 14 residues. The germline V gene has CDR1 GTSNPN and CDR2 SVGIG (reference sequence). CDR3 sequence (DNA): TGTGCCTGGAGTGTCCGGGGGGACACCGGGGAGCTGTTTTTT. Translated: CAWSVRGDTGELFF.

V and J are TRBV13 and TRBJ2-7; 8 bases line up with TRBD2. Germline trimming cut 2 bases from V and 5 bases from J; bases unmatched to any gene: 8. Germline CDR1 and CDR2: PRHDT and FYEKMQ (reference sequence). The CDR3 is made up of 15 amino acids. The CDR3: CASSLWTSNRDEQYF. CDR3 sequence (DNA): TGTGCCAGCAGCTTATGGACTAGCAACCGAGACGAGCAGTACTTC.

The chain carries TRBV6-5 and TRBJ2-3; 8 bases fit TRBD2. V gave up 7 bases and J gave up 5 bases; unmatched junction bases: 8. The CDR3 has 14 amino acids. Germline V gene lookup returns CDR1 MNHEY and CDR2 SVGAGI. Written as DNA, the CDR3 is TGTGCCAGCATGTTAACGGGAGGGGTAGATACGCAGTATTTT. Protein: CASMLTGGVDTQYF.

V usage is TRBV5-4 and J usage is TRBJ1-1; perhaps TRBD1 as D (6 bases). Per germline, CDR1 SGHNT and CDR2 YYREEE (reference sequence). Trimming stripped 4 bases from V and 1 base from J, with 11 bases between. The CDR3 runs 14 residues. The CDR3 DNA reads as TGTGCCAGCAGCACCTACAGGGAGAACACTGAAGCTTTCTTT. Translating it yields CASSTYRENTEAFF.

The chain recombines TRBV2 with TRBJ1-2; the D is unclear. The CDR3 contains 13 residues. The V end was cut by 4 bases, the J end by 6 bases, with 12 bases between. CDR1 and CDR2 from the germline V gene are SNHLY and FYNNEI. CDR3 nucleotide sequence: TGTGCCAGCAGTGGTTCAGAGGGCAATGGCTACACCTTC. The encoded protein is CASSGSEGNGYTF.